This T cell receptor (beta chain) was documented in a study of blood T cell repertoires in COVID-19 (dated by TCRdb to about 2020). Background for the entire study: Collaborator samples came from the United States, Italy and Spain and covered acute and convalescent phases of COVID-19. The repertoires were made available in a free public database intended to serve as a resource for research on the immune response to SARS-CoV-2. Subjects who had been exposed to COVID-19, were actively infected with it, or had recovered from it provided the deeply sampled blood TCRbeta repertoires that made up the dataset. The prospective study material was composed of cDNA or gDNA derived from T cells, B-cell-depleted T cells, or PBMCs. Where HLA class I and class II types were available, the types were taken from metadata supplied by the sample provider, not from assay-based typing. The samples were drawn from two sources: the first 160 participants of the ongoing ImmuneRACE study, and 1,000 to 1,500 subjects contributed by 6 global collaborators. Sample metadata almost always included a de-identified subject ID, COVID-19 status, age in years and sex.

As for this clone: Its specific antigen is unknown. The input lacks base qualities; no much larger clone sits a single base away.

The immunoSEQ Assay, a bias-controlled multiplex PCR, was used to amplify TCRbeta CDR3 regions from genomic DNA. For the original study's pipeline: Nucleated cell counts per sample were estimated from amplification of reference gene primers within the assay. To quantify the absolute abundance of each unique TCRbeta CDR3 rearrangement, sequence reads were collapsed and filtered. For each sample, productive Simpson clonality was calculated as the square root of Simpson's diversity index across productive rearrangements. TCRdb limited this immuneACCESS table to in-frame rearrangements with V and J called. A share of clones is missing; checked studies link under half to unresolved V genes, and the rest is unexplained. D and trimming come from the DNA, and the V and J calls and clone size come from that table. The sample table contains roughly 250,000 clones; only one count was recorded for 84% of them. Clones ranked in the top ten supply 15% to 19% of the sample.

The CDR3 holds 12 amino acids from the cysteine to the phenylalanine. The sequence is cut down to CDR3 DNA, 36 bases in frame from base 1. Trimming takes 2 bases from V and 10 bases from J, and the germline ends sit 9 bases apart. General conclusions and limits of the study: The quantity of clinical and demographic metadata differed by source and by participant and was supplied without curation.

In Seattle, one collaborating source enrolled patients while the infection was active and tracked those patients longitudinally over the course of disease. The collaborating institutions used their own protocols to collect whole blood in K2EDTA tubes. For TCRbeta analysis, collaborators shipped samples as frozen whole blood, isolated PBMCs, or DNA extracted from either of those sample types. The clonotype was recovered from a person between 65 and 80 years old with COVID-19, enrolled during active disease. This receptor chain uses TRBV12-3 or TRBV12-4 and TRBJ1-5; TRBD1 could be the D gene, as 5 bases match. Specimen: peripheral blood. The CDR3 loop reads CASSLSTGPQHF. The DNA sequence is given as TGTGCCAGCAGTTTATCCACAGGACCCCAGCATTTT.